This entry lists 6 T cell receptor beta chains sequenced from one sample in a study of blood T cells in healthy people across ages. Then a second PCR, running about 6 to 12 cycles, was carried out with a sample-barcoded 5' primer and a J-beta primer mix. One entry per CDR3 protein results from TCRdb running MiXCR on the 5' RACE reads. This sample has approximately 730,000 distinct CDR3 sequences, with around 46% found just once. Sequenced sample: blood. These TCRs come from a woman aged 55-70 years in good health.

This clonotype was recorded a few times. The rearrangement uses TRBV7-2 and TRBJ2-3, with 8 bases fitting TRBD2. There are 16 residues in the CDR3. With V trimmed by 5 bases and J by 2 bases, 9 bases remained unmatched. Germline V CDR1 and CDR2: SGHTA, FQGNSA. The CDR3 spells CASSLRVAGSTDTQYF. CDR3 bases: TGTGCCAGCAGCCTACGTGTAGCGGGGTCCACAGATACGCAGTATTTT. The variable domain in full, with the rest retrieved from reference TRBV7-2 and TRBJ2-3, is GAGVSQSPSNKVTEKGKDVELRCDPISGHTALYWYRQSLGQGLEFLIYFQGNSAPDKSGLPSDRFSAERTGGSVSTLTIQRTQQEDSAVYLCASSLRVAGSTDTQYFGPGTRLTVL.

The chain employs TRBV12-3 or TRBV12-4 and TRBJ2-2; 8 nucleotides line up with TRBD1. The CDR3 totals 14 residues. Losses at the gene ends were 3 bases for V and 6 bases for J; bases not matched to a gene: 3. In DNA, the CDR3 is TGTGCCAGCAGTTTTGGGGACAGGCCCGGGGAGCTGTTTTTT. Its protein is CASSFGDRPGELFF.

The chain has TRBV9 and TRBJ2-7; 9 bases line up with TRBD2. CDR3 length: 15 amino acids. Germline trimming cut 4 bases from V and 0 bases from J; bases unmatched to any gene: 5. Germline CDR1 is SGDLS and CDR2 is YYNGEE. The CDR3 reads CASSLSSGDSYEQYF. DNA for the CDR3: TGTGCCAGCAGCCTATCTAGCGGGGACTCCTACGAGCAGTACTTC.

The chain combines TRBV20-1 with TRBJ2-7; 8 nucleotides match TRBD2. CDR3 length equals 12 residues. With V trimmed by 8 bases and J by 6 bases, 9 bases remained unmatched. The germline V gene encodes CDR1 DFQATT and CDR2 SNEGSKA (reference sequence). The CDR3 nucleotides are TGCAGTCCAAAAGGGCTAGCGGGCGAGCAGTACTTC. As protein: CSPKGLAGEQYF.

The chain has TRBV12-3 or TRBV12-4 and TRBJ2-5, with 9 bases fitting TRBD2. The J call may not be correct, given that the DNA end is closer to TRBJ2-1. The CDR3 is made up of 14 amino acids. The CDR3 here is CASRKTSGQETQFF. The DNA of the CDR3 is TGTGCCAGCAGAAAGACTAGCGGTCAAGAGACCCAGTTCTTC.

This clonotype was observed at least ten times. This chain uses TRBV7-9 with TRBJ2-5; a weak D match, TRBD1 (6 bases). The CDR3 is 18 amino acids. Trimming removed 5 bases at V and 7 bases at J, with 29 bases between. Looked up from germline, CDR1 is SEHNR and CDR2 is FQNEAQ (reference sequence). Here the CDR3 reads CASSPRARQASNKVTQYF. Here the CDR3 DNA reads TGTGCCAGCAGCCCAAGGGCCAGACAGGCGTCCAACAAGGTGACCCAGTACTTC.